One T cell receptor (beta chain) is described in this entry. These data are taken from a study of T cells in Graves' hyperthyroidism and ophthalmopathy. Per the germline V gene, CDR1 is SGHTA and CDR2 is FQGNSA. Between the trimmed V and J ends, which lost 5 bases and 10 bases, there was a span of 18 bases. The CDR3 consists of 15 residues. RNA transcripts served as the template for amplifying TCR beta CDR3 regions. In the first-round RT-PCR of the TCR CDR3, the HTBI primer set was used. Via MiXCR, TCRdb re-called the multiplex PCR reads, giving one row per CDR3 protein. The sample holds about 250,000 distinct CDR3 sequences, approximately 25% seen once.

Sample: blood. The chain recombines TRBV7-2 with TRBJ1-6; weak D call: TRBD1 (6 bases). This clonotype originated in a woman in her forties with Graves' ophthalmopathy. The CDR3 sequence: CASSQETGLSSPLHF. The CDR3 DNA is TGTGCCAGCAGCCAAGAGACAGGTCTAAGCTCACCCCTCCACTTT.